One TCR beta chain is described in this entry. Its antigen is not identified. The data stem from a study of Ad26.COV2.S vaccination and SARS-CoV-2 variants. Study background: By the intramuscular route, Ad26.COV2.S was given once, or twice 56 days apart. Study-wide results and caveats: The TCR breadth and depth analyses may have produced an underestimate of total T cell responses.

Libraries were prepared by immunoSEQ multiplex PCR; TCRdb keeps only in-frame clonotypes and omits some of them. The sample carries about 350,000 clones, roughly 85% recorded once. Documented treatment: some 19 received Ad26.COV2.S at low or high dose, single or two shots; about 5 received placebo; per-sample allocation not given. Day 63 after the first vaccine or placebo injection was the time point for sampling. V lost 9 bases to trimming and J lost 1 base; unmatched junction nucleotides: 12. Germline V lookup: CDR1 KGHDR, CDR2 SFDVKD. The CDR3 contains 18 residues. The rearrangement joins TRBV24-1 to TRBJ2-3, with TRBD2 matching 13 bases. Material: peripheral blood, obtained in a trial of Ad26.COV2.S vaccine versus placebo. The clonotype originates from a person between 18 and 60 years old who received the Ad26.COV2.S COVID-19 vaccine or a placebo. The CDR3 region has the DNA TGTGCCACCGGCGACAACGGACTAGCGGGAGAACGCACAGATACGCAGTATTTT. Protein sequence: CATGDNGLAGERTDTQYF.